This is a list of T cell receptor beta chains from one sample in a study of T-cell reconstitution after alpha-beta-depleted transplantation in children. Using its own MiXCR run on the PCR reads, TCRdb lists one record per CDR3 protein. The sample includes approximately 110,000 distinct CDR3 sequences, 23% of them seen just once. This material consisted of PBMCs, mostly from graft donor cells, taken 180 days after TCRalphabeta/CD19-depleted stem cell transplant. These receptors all come from a male patient between 2 and 15 years old who had a stem cell transplant for chronic granulomatous disease, so the T cells may come from the graft donor. The CDR3 runs from the conserved cysteine through the conserved F or W. A D gene is named only where the DNA matches it firmly. Expanded clones get a size class; other rows say once, few or many, or leave the size out.

v_call	clone_size	j_call	d_call	cdr3_nt	cdr3_aa
TRBV15	few	TRBJ2-5	TRBD1	TGTGCCACCGCGACAGGGGGCAGAGAGACCCAGTACTTC	CATATGGRETQYF
TRBV29-1	many	TRBJ2-3	.	TGCAGCGTCCGACCCCCAGGGCCCGGGGCAGATACGCAGTATTTT	CSVRPPGPGADTQYF
TRBV6-5	many	TRBJ2-7	.	TGTGCCAGCAGTTACTCGATATCGTCCTACGAGCAGTACTTC	CASSYSISSYEQYF
TRBV5-5	.	TRBJ1-5	.	TGTGCCAGCAGCCCGGATGGGGGTCAGCCCCAGCATTTT	CASSPDGGQPQHF
TRBV29-1	.	TRBJ1-1	.	TGCAGCGTTGGCATCATCATGAACACTGAAGCTTTCTTT	CSVGIIMNTEAFF
TRBV7-6	.	TRBJ2-3	.	TGTGCCAGCAGCTCCTTAATAATTGGGGAGGTGTATTTT	CASSSLIIGEVYF
TRBV2	.	TRBJ2-2	.	TGTGCCAGCAGTGAAGCTAGGGGCACCGGGGAGCTGTTTTTT	CASSEARGTGELFF
TRBV20-1	many	TRBJ2-7	TRBD2	TGCAGTGCTAGAAACATAGCGGGAGCCTACGAGCAGTACTTC	CSARNIAGAYEQYF
TRBV5-5	few	TRBJ1-5	TRBD1	TGTGCCAGCAGCGCAGGACAGGGAAAGTCGCAGCCCCAGCATTTT	CASSAGQGKSQPQHF
TRBV20-1	.	TRBJ1-3	.	TGCAGTGCTAGCGCTGCGGGTCCTGGAAACACCATATATTTT	CSASAAGPGNTIYF
TRBV20-1	many	TRBJ1-2	.	TGCAGTGCTAGAAGCAGGGTCTATGGCTACACCTTC	CSARSRVYGYTF
TRBV18	.	TRBJ2-7	TRBD2	TGTGCCAGCTCACCTAGCGGGGACTCTTCCTACGAGCAGTACTTC	CASSPSGDSSYEQYF
TRBV10-3	many	TRBJ2-2	.	TGTGCCATCTCCGGACCGAACACCGGGGAGCTGTTTTTT	CAISGPNTGELFF
TRBV20-1	many	TRBJ2-1	TRBD2	TGCAGTGCTAGCGGCCTAGCGGGATTCAATGAGCAGTTCTTC	CSASGLAGFNEQFF
TRBV5-5	many	TRBJ2-1	.	TGTGCCAGCAGCTTGGCCTCCTACAATGAGCAGTTCTTC	CASSLASYNEQFF
TRBV5-1	many	TRBJ2-5	.	TGCGCCAGCAGAAGGGAACGTCAAGAGACCCAGTACTTC	CASRRERQETQYF
TRBV5-1	.	TRBJ2-3	TRBD2	TGCGCCAGCAGCTTGTTCCTAGCGGCCCCAGATACGCAGTATTTT	CASSLFLAAPDTQYF
TRBV20-1	few	TRBJ1-6	.	TGCAGTGCTAGGAGCAGGGGCCTAGGGAATTCACCCCTCCACTTT	CSARSRGLGNSPLHF
TRBV29-1	many	TRBJ2-3	.	TGCAGCGTTGTCGGCGTCTTGTCCCGAGATACGCAGTATTTT	CSVVGVLSRDTQYF
TRBV3-1	few	TRBJ1-1	TRBD1	TGTGCCAGCAGCGATATACAGGGGGTTGGGAACACTGAAGCTTTCTTT	CASSDIQGVGNTEAFF
TRBV5-1	many	TRBJ1-2	TRBD1	TGCGCCAGCAGCCAAGCCGGGGACAGGGGTCTTACTAACTATGGCTACACCTTC	CASSQAGDRGLTNYGYTF
TRBV7-2	.	TRBJ2-7	TRBD2	TGTGCCAGCAGCCCCAGTGGGCTAGCGGGGACATCCTACGAGCAGTACTTC	CASSPSGLAGTSYEQYF
TRBV29-1	many	TRBJ2-7	TRBD2	TGCAGCGTTGGACGGACTAGCGGGAGTGCGTCCTACGAGCAGTACTTC	CSVGRTSGSASYEQYF
TRBV7-9	many	TRBJ1-4	.	TGTGCCAGCAGCTTTGAAGTAACTAGACTGTTTTTT	CASSFEVTRLFF
TRBV28	few	TRBJ2-7	.	TGTGCCAGCAGCTTTGGGCTATCCTACGAGCAGTACTTC	CASSFGLSYEQYF
TRBV5-5	many	TRBJ2-1	.	TGTGCCAGCAGAAGTCCGGGGGACGGTTACAATGAGCAGTTCTTC	CASRSPGDGYNEQFF
TRBV11-2	.	TRBJ1-2	TRBD1	TGTGCCAGCAGCTCAGACAGGGGGCCTAGCTATGGCTACACCTTC	CASSSDRGPSYGYTF
TRBV6-1	many	TRBJ1-1	.	TGTGCCAGCAGGACGGCCAGGGGATTACTTTGGACTGAAGCTTTCTTT	CASRTARGLLWTEAFF
TRBV12-3/TRBV12-4	many	TRBJ1-5	.	TGTGCCAGCAACCCCCCCCACACGGAAGGCAATCAGCCCCAGCATTTT	CASNPPHTEGNQPQHF